This TCR beta chain was profiled in a study of regulatory T cells in long-lasting Graves disease. Whole-study context: Graves' patients, diagnosed recently, had received antithyroid drugs under 3 months. Study findings and constraints: New patients shared 800 to 1,000 public clonotypes, and persistent patients shared more, with about 2,500.

Investigators prepared the TCR beta libraries by applying iRepertoire HTBI primers and Arm-PCR of CDR3 regions. A single record per CDR3 protein comes from TCRdb applying MiXCR to the multiplex PCR reads. The sample shows some 460,000 distinct CDR3 sequences, about 17% of them seen only once. J gave up 4 bases and V 5 bases, and 5 bases lay outside the gene matches. The CDR3 loop spans 14 amino acids. Per germline, CDR1 MNHEY and CDR2 SMNVEV (reference sequence). The time point is: newly diagnosed GD, antithyroid drugs for less than 3 months. Generation of the TCR library employed RNA extracted from PBMCs. Comments on this clonotype: Its antigen is unidentified. The likely explanation is a read error, given a far larger clone one base away.

These records were also assigned to another study, of T cells in Graves' hyperthyroidism and ophthalmopathy. As that report states: An absence of ophthalmopathy progression within 18 months meant stable Graves' hyperthyroidism. Orbital computed tomography, thyroid ultrasound, serum thyroxine and TRAb, and clinical symptoms together informed the diagnoses.

This chain joins TRBV27 and TRBJ2-7; 10 bases line up with TRBD2. This specimen was peripheral blood mononuclear cells (PBMCs), taken at new diagnosis, from a patient treated with antithyroid drugs. This clonotype was obtained from a man aged 40-55 years with Graves disease. CDR3 loop: CASSPGTSAYEQYF. The CDR3 coding sequence is TGTGCCAGCAGTCCCGGGACTAGCGCTTACGAGCAGTACTTC.